The rows below give T cell receptor beta chains drawn from one sample of a study of T cells in Graves' hyperthyroidism and ophthalmopathy. Each CDR3 protein gets one entry after TCRdb re-called the multiplex PCR reads with MiXCR. The top ten clones hold 20% to 25% of a sample with about 350,000 distinct CDR3 sequences, approximately 13% of them seen once. What was sequenced was blood. These receptors all stem from a woman aged 25 to 39 with Graves' hyperthyroidism. Both conserved end residues are part of each CDR3. The order of the fields is V gene, J gene, CDR3 protein.

V gene: TRBV20-1
J gene: TRBJ2-1
CDR3 protein: CSARQGTSGYNEQFF

V gene: TRBV5-1
J gene: TRBJ2-1
CDR3 protein: CASSFSGTGSNEQFF

V gene: TRBV20-1
J gene: TRBJ2-5
CDR3 protein: CSAPLAARETQYF

V gene: TRBV2
J gene: TRBJ2-5
CDR3 protein: CASNSRRETQYF

V gene: TRBV4-1
J gene: TRBJ2-1
CDR3 protein: CASSSMGTRSYNEQFF

V gene: TRBV7-6
J gene: TRBJ2-7
CDR3 protein: CASSPGRVYEQYF

V gene: TRBV10-2
J gene: TRBJ2-1
CDR3 protein: CASSRGGSPTFF

V gene: TRBV12-3/TRBV12-4
J gene: TRBJ1-1
CDR3 protein: CASSPGPSTEAFF

V gene: TRBV30
J gene: TRBJ2-2
CDR3 protein: CASRTPGLAGTGELFF

V gene: TRBV12-3/TRBV12-4
J gene: TRBJ2-1
CDR3 protein: CASSDSEIEQFF

V gene: TRBV20-1
J gene: TRBJ2-3
CDR3 protein: CSATGGSGHDTQYF

V gene: TRBV11-2
J gene: TRBJ2-5
CDR3 protein: CASSFRPQETQYF

V gene: TRBV12-3/TRBV12-4
J gene: TRBJ2-1
CDR3 protein: CASSLVVRDEQFF

V gene: TRBV7-9
J gene: TRBJ2-5
CDR3 protein: CASSLGSQETQYF

V gene: TRBV7-8
J gene: TRBJ2-7
CDR3 protein: CASSLVGRLAGVGSGYEQYF

V gene: TRBV2
J gene: TRBJ2-2
CDR3 protein: CASSVRGTGELFF

V gene: TRBV6-1
J gene: TRBJ2-1
CDR3 protein: CASRPVLTGPEQFF

V gene: TRBV2
J gene: TRBJ2-3
CDR3 protein: CASSDARSGSGTDTQYF

V gene: TRBV6-1
J gene: TRBJ2-1
CDR3 protein: CASSISGNNEQFF

V gene: TRBV11-2
J gene: TRBJ2-7
CDR3 protein: CASSLTRPYEQYF

V gene: TRBV14
J gene: TRBJ2-1
CDR3 protein: CASSDSGTSKFF

V gene: TRBV25-1
J gene: TRBJ1-6
CDR3 protein: CASSDTGGGPLHF

V gene: TRBV10-2
J gene: TRBJ2-2
CDR3 protein: CASSEVINTGELFF

V gene: TRBV20-1
J gene: TRBJ2-7
CDR3 protein: CSAYRAWEQYF

V gene: TRBV27
J gene: TRBJ2-7
CDR3 protein: CASSLLGVSSYEQYF

V gene: TRBV2
J gene: TRBJ2-3
CDR3 protein: CASSETSGSKDTQYF

V gene: TRBV6-1
J gene: TRBJ2-1
CDR3 protein: CASSDLAGDGNEQFF

V gene: TRBV12-3/TRBV12-4
J gene: TRBJ1-4
CDR3 protein: CASSSTGQGVEKLFF

V gene: TRBV20-1
J gene: TRBJ1-3
CDR3 protein: CSARDPNYSGNTIYF

V gene: TRBV7-2
J gene: TRBJ2-7
CDR3 protein: CASSFRTGGLGEQYF

V gene: TRBV20-1
J gene: TRBJ2-2
CDR3 protein: CSATSRGTSANTGELFF

V gene: TRBV27
J gene: TRBJ2-2
CDR3 protein: CASHRAPTGELFF

V gene: TRBV28
J gene: TRBJ1-6
CDR3 protein: CASTLMGVLNSPLHF

V gene: TRBV6-1
J gene: TRBJ2-3
CDR3 protein: CASRNIAGEYTQYF

V gene: TRBV6-1
J gene: TRBJ2-2
CDR3 protein: CASSVREGGTGELFF

V gene: TRBV6-1
J gene: TRBJ1-4
CDR3 protein: CASRSGGYEKLFF

V gene: TRBV30
J gene: TRBJ1-5
CDR3 protein: CAWSALGRSNQPQHF

V gene: TRBV25-1
J gene: TRBJ2-7
CDR3 protein: CASSESRFGQYF

V gene: TRBV7-2
J gene: TRBJ1-2
CDR3 protein: CASSLTGDTTNYGYTF

V gene: TRBV5-8
J gene: TRBJ2-1
CDR3 protein: CASSLGLGLSYNEQFF

V gene: TRBV28
J gene: TRBJ2-7
CDR3 protein: CASALTSGVQDEQYF

V gene: TRBV24-1
J gene: TRBJ2-1
CDR3 protein: CATSDSGAVYNEQFF

V gene: TRBV28
J gene: TRBJ1-2
CDR3 protein: CASTHKGGYTF

V gene: TRBV9
J gene: TRBJ2-7
CDR3 protein: CASSVAEVSSYEQYF

V gene: TRBV5-1
J gene: TRBJ1-4
CDR3 protein: CASSLAIGNWGEKLFF

V gene: TRBV7-3
J gene: TRBJ2-1
CDR3 protein: CASSLSAGPLEQFF

V gene: TRBV27
J gene: TRBJ2-3
CDR3 protein: CASKALFTGTAQVAQYF

V gene: TRBV5-1
J gene: TRBJ1-5
CDR3 protein: CASSPTGGNQPQHF

V gene: TRBV7-9
J gene: TRBJ2-7
CDR3 protein: CASSSVSGKGTGEQYF

V gene: TRBV28
J gene: TRBJ2-1
CDR3 protein: CASSPPNPLAGVNEQFF

V gene: TRBV3-1
J gene: TRBJ2-1
CDR3 protein: CASSQVFQGGNEQFF

V gene: TRBV6-2/TRBV6-3
J gene: TRBJ1-4
CDR3 protein: CASSYPTARGVQGGREKLFF

V gene: TRBV6-2/TRBV6-3
J gene: TRBJ1-1
CDR3 protein: CASSYSRQRNTEAFF

V gene: TRBV28
J gene: TRBJ2-4
CDR3 protein: CASSFQRLAKNIQYF

V gene: TRBV20-1
J gene: TRBJ2-1
CDR3 protein: CSASLAGVVDGQFF

V gene: TRBV12-3/TRBV12-4
J gene: TRBJ2-1
CDR3 protein: CASSYRANEQFF

V gene: TRBV20-1
J gene: TRBJ2-5
CDR3 protein: CSARTSGRAFPETQYF

V gene: TRBV12-3/TRBV12-4
J gene: TRBJ1-1
CDR3 protein: CASSRDGLNTEAFF